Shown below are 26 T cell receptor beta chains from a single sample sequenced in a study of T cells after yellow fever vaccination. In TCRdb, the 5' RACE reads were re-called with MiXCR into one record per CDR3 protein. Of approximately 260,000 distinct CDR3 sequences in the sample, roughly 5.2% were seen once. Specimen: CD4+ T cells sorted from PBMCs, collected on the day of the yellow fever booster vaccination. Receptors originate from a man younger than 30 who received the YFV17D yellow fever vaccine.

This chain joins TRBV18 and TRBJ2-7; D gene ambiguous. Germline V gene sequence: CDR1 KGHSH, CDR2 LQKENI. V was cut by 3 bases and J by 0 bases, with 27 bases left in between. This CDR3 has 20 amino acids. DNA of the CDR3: TGTGCCAGCTCACCCGCAGAGAACACCCGACCAGTAGAGATCTCCTACGAGCAGTACGTC. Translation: CASSPAENTRPVEISYEQYV.

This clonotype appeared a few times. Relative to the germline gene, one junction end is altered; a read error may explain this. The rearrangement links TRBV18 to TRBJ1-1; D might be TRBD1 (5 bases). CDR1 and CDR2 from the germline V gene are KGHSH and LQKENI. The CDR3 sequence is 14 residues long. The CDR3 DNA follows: TGTGCCAGCTTACCAGGGTACTTGAACACTGAAGCTTTCTTT. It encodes CASLPGYLNTEAFF.

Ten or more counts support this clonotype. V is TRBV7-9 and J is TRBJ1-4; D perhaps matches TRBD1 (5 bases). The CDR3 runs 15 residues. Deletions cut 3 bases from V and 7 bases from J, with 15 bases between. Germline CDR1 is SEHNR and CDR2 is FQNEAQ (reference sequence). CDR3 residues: CASSFTTALGEKLFF. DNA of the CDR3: TGTGCCAGCAGCTTCACGACAGCTTTAGGTGAAAAACTGTTTTTT.

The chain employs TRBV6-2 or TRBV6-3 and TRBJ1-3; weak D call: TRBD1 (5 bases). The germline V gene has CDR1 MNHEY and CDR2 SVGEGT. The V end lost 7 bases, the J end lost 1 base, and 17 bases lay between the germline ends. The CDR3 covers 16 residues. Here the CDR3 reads CASIRDLAGSGNTIYF. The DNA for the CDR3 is TGTGCCAGCATTCGGGACCTTGCTGGATCTGGAAACACCATATATTTT.

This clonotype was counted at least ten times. The CDR3 is CAISEVSGNTEAFF. CDR3 sequence (DNA): TGTGCCATCAGTGAAGTATCGGGGAACACTGAAGCTTTCTTT. The chain links TRBV10-3 to TRBJ1-1, with D unresolved. The CDR3 has 14 amino acids. Germline V gives CDR1 ENHRY, CDR2 SYGVKD. Trimming removed 3 bases at V and 1 base at J, with 9 bases between.

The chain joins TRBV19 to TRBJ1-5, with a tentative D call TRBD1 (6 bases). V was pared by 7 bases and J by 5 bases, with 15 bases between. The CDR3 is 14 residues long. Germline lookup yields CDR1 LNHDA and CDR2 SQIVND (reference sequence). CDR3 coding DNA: TGTGCCAGTAAGAGGGGGGCGGGTTATCAGCCCCAGCATTTT. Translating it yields CASKRGAGYQPQHF.

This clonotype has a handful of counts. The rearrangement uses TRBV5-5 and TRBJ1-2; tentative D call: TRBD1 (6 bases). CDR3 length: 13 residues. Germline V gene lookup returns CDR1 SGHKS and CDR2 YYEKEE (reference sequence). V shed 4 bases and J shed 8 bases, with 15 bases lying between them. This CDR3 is CASSPGQTFGYTF. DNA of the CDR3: TGTGCCAGCAGCCCAGGACAGACCTTCGGCTACACCTTC.

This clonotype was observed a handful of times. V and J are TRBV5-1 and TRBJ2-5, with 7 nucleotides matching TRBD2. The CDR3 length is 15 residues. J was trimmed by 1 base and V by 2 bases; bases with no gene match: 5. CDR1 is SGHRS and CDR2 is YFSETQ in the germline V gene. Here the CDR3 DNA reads TGCGCCAGCAGCTTCCGGGACTACCTCCAAGAGACCCAGTACTTC. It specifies CASSFRDYLQETQYF.

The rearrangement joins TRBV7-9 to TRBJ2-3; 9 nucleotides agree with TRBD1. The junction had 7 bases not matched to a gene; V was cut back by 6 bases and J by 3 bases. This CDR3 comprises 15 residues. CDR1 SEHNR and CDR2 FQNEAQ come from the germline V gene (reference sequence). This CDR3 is CASRRHRGPTDTQYF. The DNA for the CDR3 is TGTGCCAGCAGACGCCACAGGGGGCCTACAGATACGCAGTATTTT.

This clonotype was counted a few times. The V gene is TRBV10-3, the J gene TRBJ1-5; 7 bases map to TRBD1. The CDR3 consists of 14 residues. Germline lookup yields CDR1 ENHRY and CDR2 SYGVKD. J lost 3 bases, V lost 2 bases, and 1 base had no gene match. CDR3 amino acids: CAISEGQANQPQHF. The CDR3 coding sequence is TGTGCCATCAGTGAGGGACAGGCCAATCAGCCCCAGCATTTT.

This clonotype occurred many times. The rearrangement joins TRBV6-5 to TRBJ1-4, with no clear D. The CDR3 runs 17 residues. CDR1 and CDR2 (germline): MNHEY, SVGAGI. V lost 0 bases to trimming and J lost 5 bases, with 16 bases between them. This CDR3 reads CASSYSKIPGSNEKLFF. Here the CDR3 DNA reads TGTGCCAGCAGTTACTCGAAAATTCCTGGGTCGAATGAAAAACTGTTTTTT.

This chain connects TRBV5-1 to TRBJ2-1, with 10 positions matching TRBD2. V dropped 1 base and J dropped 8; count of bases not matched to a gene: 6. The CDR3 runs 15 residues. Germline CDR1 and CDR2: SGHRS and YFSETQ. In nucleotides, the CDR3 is TGCGCCAGCAGCTTGATGAGCGGGGGGGTGGATGAGCAGTTCTTC. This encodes CASSLMSGGVDEQFF.

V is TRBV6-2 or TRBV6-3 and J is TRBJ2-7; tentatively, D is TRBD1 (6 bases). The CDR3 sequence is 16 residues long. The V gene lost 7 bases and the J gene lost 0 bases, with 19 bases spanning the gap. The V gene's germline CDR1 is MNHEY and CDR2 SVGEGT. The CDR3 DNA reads TGTGCCAGCACTGAACACGACAGGCCCAGCTCCTACGAGCAGTACGTC. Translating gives CASTEHDRPSSYEQYV.

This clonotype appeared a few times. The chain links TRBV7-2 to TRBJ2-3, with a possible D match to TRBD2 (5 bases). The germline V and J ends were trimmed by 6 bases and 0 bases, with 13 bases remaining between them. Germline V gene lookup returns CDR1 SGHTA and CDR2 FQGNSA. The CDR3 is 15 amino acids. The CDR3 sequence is CASRRVSPSTDTQYF. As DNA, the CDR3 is TGTGCCAGCAGGAGGGTCTCCCCCAGCACAGATACGCAGTATTTT.

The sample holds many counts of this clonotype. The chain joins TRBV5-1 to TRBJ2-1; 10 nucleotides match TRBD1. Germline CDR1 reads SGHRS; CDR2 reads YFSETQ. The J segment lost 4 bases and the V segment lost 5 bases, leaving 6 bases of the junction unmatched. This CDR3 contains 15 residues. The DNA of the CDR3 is TGCGCCAGCAGGTCCGGGACAGGGGCTTACAATGAGCAGTTCTTC. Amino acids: CASRSGTGAYNEQFF.

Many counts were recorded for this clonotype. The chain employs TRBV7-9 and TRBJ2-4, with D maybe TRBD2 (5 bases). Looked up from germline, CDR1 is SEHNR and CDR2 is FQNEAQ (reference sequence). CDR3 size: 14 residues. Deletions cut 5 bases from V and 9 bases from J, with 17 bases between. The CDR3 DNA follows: TGTGCCAGCAGCGTTACCGGGGTCTCGAGCATTCAGTACTTC. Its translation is CASSVTGVSSIQYF.

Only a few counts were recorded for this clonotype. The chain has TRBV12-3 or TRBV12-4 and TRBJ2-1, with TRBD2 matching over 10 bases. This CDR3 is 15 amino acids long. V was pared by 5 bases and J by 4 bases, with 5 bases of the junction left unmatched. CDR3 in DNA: TGTGCCAGCAGTACCAGCGGGGGGGCGTACAATGAGCAGTTCTTC. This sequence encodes CASSTSGGAYNEQFF.

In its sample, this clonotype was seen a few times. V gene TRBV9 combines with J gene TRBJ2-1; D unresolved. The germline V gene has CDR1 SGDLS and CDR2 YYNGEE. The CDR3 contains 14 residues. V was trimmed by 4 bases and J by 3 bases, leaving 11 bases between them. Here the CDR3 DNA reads TGTGCCAGCAGCCCCACAATAATCTACAATGAGCAGTTCTTC. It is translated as CASSPTIIYNEQFF. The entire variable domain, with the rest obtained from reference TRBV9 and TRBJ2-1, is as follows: DSGVTQTPKHLITATGQRVTLRCSPRSGDLSVYWYQQSLDQGLQFLIQYYNGEERAKGNILERFSAQQFPDLHSELNLSSLELGDSALYFCASSPTIIYNEQFFGPGTRLTVL.

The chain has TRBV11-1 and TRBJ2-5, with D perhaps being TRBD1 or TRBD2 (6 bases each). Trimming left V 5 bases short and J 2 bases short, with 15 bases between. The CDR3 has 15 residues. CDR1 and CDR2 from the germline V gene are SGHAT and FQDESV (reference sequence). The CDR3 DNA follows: TGTGCCAGCAGCGGAAACACAGGGAGGCAAGAGACCCAGTACTTC. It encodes CASSGNTGRQETQYF.

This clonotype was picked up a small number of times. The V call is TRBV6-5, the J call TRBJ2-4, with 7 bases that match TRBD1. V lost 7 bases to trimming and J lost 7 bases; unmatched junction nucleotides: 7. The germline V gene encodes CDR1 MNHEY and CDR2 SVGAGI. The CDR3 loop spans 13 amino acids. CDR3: CASNDRDGNIQYF. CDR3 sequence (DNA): TGTGCCAGCAACGACAGGGATGGTAACATTCAGTACTTC.

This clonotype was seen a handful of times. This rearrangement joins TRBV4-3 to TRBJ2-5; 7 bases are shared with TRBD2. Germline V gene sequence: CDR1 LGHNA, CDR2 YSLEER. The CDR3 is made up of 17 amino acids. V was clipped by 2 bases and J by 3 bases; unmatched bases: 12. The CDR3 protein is CASSQIVVGTKKETQYF. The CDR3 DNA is TGCGCCAGCAGCCAAATCGTCGTCGGGACTAAAAAAGAGACCCAGTACTTC.

Written as DNA, the CDR3 is TGCAGTGCTAGAGCGGCGGGGGGCCACACAGATACGCAGTATTTT. Translated: CSARAAGGHTDTQYF. The chain carries TRBV20-1 and TRBJ2-3; TRBD2 aligns across 8 bases. Trimming took 1 base from V and 2 from J; bases not matched to a gene: 5. The V gene's germline CDR1 is DFQATT and CDR2 SNEGSKA (reference sequence). The CDR3 has 15 residues.

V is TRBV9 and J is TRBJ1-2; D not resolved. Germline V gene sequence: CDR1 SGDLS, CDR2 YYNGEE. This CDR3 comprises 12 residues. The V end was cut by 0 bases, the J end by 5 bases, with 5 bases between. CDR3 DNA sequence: TGTGCCAGCAGCGTAGCGGGTTATGGCTACACCTTC. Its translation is CASSVAGYGYTF.

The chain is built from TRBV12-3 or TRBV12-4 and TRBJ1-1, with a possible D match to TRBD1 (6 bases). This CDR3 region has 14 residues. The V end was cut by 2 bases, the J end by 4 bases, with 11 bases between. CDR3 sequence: CASSLKGGVTEAFF. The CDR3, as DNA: TGTGCCAGCAGTTTAAAGGGGGGCGTCACTGAAGCTTTCTTT.

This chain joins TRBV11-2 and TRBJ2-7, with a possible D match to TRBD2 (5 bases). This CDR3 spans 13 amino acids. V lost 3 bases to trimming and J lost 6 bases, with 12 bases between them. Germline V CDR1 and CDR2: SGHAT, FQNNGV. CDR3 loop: CASSFYGEGEQYF. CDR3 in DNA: TGTGCCAGCAGCTTTTACGGGGAAGGCGAGCAGTACTTC.

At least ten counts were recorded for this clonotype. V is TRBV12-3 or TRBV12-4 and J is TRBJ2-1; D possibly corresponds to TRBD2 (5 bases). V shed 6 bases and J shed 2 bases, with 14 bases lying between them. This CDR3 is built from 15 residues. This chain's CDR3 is CASSYRGLTYNEQFF. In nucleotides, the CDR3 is TGTGCCAGCAGCTACCGAGGGTTGACCTACAATGAGCAGTTCTTC.